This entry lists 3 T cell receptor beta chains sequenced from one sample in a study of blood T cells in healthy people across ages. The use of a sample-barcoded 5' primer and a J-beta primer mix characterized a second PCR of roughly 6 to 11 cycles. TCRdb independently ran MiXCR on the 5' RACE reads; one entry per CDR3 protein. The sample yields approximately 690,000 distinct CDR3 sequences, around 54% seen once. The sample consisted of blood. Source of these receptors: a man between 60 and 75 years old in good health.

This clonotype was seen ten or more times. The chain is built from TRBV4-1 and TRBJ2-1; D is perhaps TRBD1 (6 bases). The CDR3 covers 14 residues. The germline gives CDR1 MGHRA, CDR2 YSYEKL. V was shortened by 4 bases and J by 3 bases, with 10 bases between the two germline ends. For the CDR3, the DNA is TGCGCCAGCAGCCGACAGGAATACTACAATGAGCAGTTCTTC. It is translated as CASSRQEYYNEQFF.

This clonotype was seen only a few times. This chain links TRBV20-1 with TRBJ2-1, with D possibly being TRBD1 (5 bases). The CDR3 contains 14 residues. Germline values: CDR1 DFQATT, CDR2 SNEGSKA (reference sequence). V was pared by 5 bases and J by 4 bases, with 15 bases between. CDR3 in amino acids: CSADPGSTYNEQFF. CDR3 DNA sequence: TGCAGTGCTGATCCAGGGTCTACATACAATGAGCAGTTCTTC.

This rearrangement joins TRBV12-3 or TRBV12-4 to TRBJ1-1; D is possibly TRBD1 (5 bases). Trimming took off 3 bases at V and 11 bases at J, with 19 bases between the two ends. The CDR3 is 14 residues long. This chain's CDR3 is CASSLGGTRGRAFF. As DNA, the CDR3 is TGTGCCAGCAGTTTGGGGGGTACAAGGGGTCGGGCTTTCTTT.